The 7 T cell receptor beta chains listed next were all sequenced from one sample in a study of radiotherapy plus CTLA-4 blockade in lung cancer. TCRdb's table, derived via immunoSEQ multiplex PCR, lists solely in-frame clones and lacks some. The sample has some 40,000 clones, approximately 71% seen once. The sample in question was peripheral blood, obtained from a patient treated with radiotherapy plus ipilimumab. These receptors were collected from a human donor with non-small cell lung cancer whose response to radiotherapy plus ipilimumab could not be evaluated.

V usage is TRBV30 and J usage is TRBJ1-2; D is unclear. The V gene lost 0 bases and the J gene lost 4 bases, with 6 bases spanning the gap. The CDR3 sequence is 12 residues long. Looked up from germline, CDR1 is GTSNPN and CDR2 is SVGIG (reference sequence). In DNA form, the CDR3 reads TGTGCCTGGAGTGTGCAGTTCTATGGCTACACCTTC. Translating gives CAWSVQFYGYTF.

CDR3 amino acids: CASSRDSSTNYGYTF. The CDR3, as DNA: TGCGCCAGCAGCCGGGACAGTTCGACTAACTATGGCTACACCTTC. The V gene is TRBV4-3, the J gene TRBJ1-2; TRBD1 matches 7 bases. This CDR3 is 15 amino acids long. Looked up from germline, CDR1 is LGHNA and CDR2 is YSLEER. V was clipped by 4 bases and J by 0 bases; unmatched bases: 5.

This chain connects TRBV6-5 to TRBJ2-7, with 12 bases lining up with TRBD2. CDR1 MNHEY and CDR2 SVGAGI come from the germline V gene. V lost 8 bases, J lost 5 bases, and 7 bases stayed unmatched. The CDR3 contains 14 residues. The CDR3 is CASHTSGRLHEQYF. As DNA, the CDR3 is TGTGCCAGCCACACTAGCGGGAGGCTCCACGAGCAGTACTTC.

This chain uses TRBV7-2 with TRBJ2-2; D is uncertain. Trimming removed 5 bases from V and 0 bases from J, with 4 bases in between. This CDR3 is 13 amino acids long. Germline lookup yields CDR1 SGHTA and CDR2 FQGNSA. The CDR3 nucleotides are TGTGCCAGCAGCGCGTCGAACACCGGGGAGCTGTTTTTT. Its translation is CASSASNTGELFF.

The chain joins TRBV18 to TRBJ2-4, with 7 bases matching TRBD1. This CDR3 comprises 13 residues. Germline V gene lookup returns CDR1 KGHSH and CDR2 LQKENI. V was pared by 3 bases and J by 8 bases, with 4 bases of the junction left unmatched. The CDR3 DNA follows: TGTGCCAGCTCACCGACAGGGTTAGACATTCAGTACTTC. It translates to CASSPTGLDIQYF.

The chain carries TRBV4-1 and TRBJ2-7; D unresolved. In germline, CDR1 is MGHRA, CDR2 YSYEKL. This CDR3 is built from 15 residues. Trimming left V 4 bases short and J 0 bases short, with 13 bases between. The CDR3 DNA sequence: TGCGCCAGCAGCCCGCTCATGACACCCTCCTACGAGCAGTACTTC. It yields the protein CASSPLMTPSYEQYF.

In this sample, this clone turned up a few times. This CDR3 reads CASSPGGYNEQFF. CDR3 coding DNA: TGTGCCAGCAGCCCCGGTGGCTACAATGAGCAGTTCTTC. The chain combines TRBV9 with TRBJ2-1, with D hard to call. This CDR3 contains 13 residues. Germline V CDR1 and CDR2: SGDLS, YYNGEE. The ends were cut back, 4 bases at V and 3 bases at J, with 8 bases in the middle.